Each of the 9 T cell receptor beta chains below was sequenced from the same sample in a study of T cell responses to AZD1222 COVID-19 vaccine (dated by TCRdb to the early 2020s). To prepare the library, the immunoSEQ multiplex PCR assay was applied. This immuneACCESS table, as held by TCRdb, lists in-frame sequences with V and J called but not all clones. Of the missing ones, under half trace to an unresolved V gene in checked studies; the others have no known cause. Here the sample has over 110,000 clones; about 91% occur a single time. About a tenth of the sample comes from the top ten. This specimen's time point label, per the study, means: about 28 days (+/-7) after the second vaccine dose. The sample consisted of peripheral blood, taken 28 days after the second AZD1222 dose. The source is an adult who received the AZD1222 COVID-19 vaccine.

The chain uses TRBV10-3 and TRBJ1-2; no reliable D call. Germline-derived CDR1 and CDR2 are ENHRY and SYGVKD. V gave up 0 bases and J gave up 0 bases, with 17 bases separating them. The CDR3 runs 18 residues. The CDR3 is CAISESGDVLTSNYGYTF. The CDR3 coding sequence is TGTGCCATCAGTGAGTCCGGAGATGTACTCACCTCTAACTATGGCTACACCTTC.

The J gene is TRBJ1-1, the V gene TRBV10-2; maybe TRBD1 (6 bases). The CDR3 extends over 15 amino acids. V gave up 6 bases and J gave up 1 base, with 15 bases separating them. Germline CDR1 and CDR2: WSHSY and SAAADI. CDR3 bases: TGCGCCAGCAGGACAACGGGACACACGAACACTGAAGCTTTCTTT. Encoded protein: CASRTTGHTNTEAFF.

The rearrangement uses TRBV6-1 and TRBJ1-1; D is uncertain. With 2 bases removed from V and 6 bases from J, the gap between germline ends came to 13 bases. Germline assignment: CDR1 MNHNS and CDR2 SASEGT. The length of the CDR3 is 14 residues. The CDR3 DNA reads TGTGCCAGCAGTGAACCATCGGTAGGGCCTGAAGCTTTCTTT. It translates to CASSEPSVGPEAFF.

The CDR3 here is CASSSHAGQPNTEAFF. The CDR3 bases are TGTGCCAGCAGTTCCCACGCTGGACAGCCGAACACTGAAGCTTTCTTT. The V call is TRBV28, the J call TRBJ1-1, with D possibly being TRBD1 (6 bases). Germline CDR1 reads MDHEN; CDR2 reads SYDVKM. The V and J ends lost 4 bases and 1 base respectively, with 16 bases between them. The CDR3 runs 16 residues. Full variable domain (outside the CDR3, taken from reference TRBV28 and TRBJ1-1): DVKVTQSSRYLVKRTGEKVFLECVQDMDHENMFWYRQDPGLGLRLIYFSYDVKMKEKGDIPEGYSVSREKKERFSLILESASTNQTSMYLCASSSHAGQPNTEAFFGQGTRLTVV.

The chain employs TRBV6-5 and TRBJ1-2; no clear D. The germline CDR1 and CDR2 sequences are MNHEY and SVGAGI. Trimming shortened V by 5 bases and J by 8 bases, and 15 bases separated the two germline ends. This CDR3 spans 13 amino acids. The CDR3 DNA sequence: TGTGCCAGCAGTCCCCGGGGATTGTTGGGCTACACCTTC. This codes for CASSPRGLLGYTF.

CDR3 nucleotides: TGTGCCAGCGCCATGGTGACTAGCGGACTCTCCTACAATGAGCAGTTCTTC. It is translated as CASAMVTSGLSYNEQFF. The chain recombines TRBV3-1 (or the pseudogene TRBV3-2) with TRBJ2-1, with TRBD2 matching 9 bases. The CDR3 extends over 17 amino acids. Germline-derived CDR1 and CDR2 are LGHDT and YNNKEL (reference sequence). J was trimmed by 0 bases and V by 8 bases; bases with no gene match: 11.

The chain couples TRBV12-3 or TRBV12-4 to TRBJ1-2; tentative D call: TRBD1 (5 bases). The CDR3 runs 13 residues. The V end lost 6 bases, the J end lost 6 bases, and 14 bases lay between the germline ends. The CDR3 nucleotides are TGTGCCAGCAGCTCACCCGGGACTCATGGCTACACCTTC. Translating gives CASSSPGTHGYTF.

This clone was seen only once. The CDR3 region is CAWGQGAGNTIYF. The CDR3 DNA sequence: TGTGCCTGGGGACAGGGGGCTGGAAACACCATATATTTT. The chain combines TRBV30 with TRBJ1-3, with 10 positions matching TRBD1. Trimming removed 5 bases from V and 2 bases from J; junction bases left unmatched: 0. In germline, CDR1 is GTSNPN, CDR2 SVGIG (reference sequence). The CDR3 runs 13 residues.

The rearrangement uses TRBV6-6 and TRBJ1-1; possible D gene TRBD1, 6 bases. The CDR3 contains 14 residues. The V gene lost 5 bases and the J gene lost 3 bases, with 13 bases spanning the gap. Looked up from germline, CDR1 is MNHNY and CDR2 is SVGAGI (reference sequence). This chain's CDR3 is CASSPHRDDTEAFF. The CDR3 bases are TGTGCCAGCAGTCCCCACAGGGACGACACTGAAGCTTTCTTT.